This TCR beta chain came from a study of shared clonotypes between healthy human individuals. The V end lost 4 bases, the J end lost 0 bases, and 9 bases lay between the germline ends. Germline-derived CDR1 and CDR2 are MNHEY and SMNVEV (reference sequence). This CDR3 has 14 residues. For every subset, genomic DNA was evenly distributed across several immunoSEQ plates. Method: immunoSEQ multiplex PCR; TCRdb's copy keeps in-frame clones and lacks some. The sample lists 2 million to 2.5 million clones; nearly 97% were seen once. V and J are TRBV27 and TRBJ1-2, with D uncertain. The material sequenced was naive CD4+ T cells sorted from blood. The subset was: CD45RA+ positively selected. This sequence was found in a man between 18 and 35 years old in good health. Here the CDR3 reads CASSSSGANYGYTF. The CDR3 coding sequence is TGTGCCAGCAGTTCCTCCGGGGCTAACTATGGCTACACCTTC.